This T cell receptor beta chain was sequenced for a study of T-cell reconstitution after alpha-beta-depleted transplantation in children. General study findings and limits: For some patients, TCRbeta diversity was high at day 60 because of recipient T cells and thymic progenitors that survived. As was reported, about two months after transplant, alpha-beta T cells came from several hundred expanded graft clones. Among T cells one year after transplant, newly produced cells accounted for most counts and diversity.

This clonotype was seen more than once but under ten times. The antigen remains undetermined. The germline CDR1 and CDR2 sequences are SGHRS and YFSETQ. V was pared by 0 bases and J by 0 bases, with 12 bases of the junction left unmatched. The CDR3 runs 19 residues. Unique molecular identifiers featured in how the TCRbeta library was prepared. Each CDR3 protein gets one entry after TCRdb re-called the PCR reads with MiXCR. This sample carries 600,000 to 700,000 distinct CDR3 sequences, around 13% of them seen once, and the ten largest clones take about 0.77%. The TCR was taken from a girl aged 2 to 9 with congenital amegakaryocytic thrombocytopenia, due to receive a stem cell transplant. The sequenced sample was PBMCs, obtained before TCRalphabeta/CD19-depleted stem cell transplant. The rearrangement links TRBV5-1 to TRBJ2-1; TRBD2 matches 7 bases. Written as DNA, the CDR3 is TGCGCCAGCAGCTTGGCCTTGATGAGCGGGACCTCCTCCTACAATGAGCAGTTCTTC. It encodes CASSLALMSGTSSYNEQFF.